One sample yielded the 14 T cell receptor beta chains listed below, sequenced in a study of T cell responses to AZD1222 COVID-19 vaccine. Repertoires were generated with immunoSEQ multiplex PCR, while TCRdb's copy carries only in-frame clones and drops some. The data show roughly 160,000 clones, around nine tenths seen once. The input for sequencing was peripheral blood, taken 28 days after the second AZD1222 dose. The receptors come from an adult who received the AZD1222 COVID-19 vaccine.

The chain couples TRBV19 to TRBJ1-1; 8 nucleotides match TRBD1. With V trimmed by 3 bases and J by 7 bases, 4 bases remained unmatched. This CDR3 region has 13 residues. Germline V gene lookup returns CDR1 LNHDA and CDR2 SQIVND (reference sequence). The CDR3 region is CASSMAGGREAFF. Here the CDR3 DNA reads TGTGCCAGTAGTATGGCAGGGGGCCGTGAAGCTTTCTTT.

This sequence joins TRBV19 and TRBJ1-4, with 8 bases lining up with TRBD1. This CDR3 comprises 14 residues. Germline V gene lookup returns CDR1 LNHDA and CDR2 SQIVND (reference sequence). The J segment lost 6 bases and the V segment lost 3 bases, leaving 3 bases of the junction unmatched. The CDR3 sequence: CASSIGTGYEKLFF. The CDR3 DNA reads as TGTGCCAGTAGTATCGGGACAGGTTATGAAAAACTGTTTTTT.

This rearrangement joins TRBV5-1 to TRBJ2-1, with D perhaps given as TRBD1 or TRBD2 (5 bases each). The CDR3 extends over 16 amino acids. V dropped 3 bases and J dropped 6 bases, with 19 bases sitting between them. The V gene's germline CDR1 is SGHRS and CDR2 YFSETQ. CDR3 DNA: TGCGCCAGCAGCTGGGGGATAGTGCCACAAAGCAATGAGCAGTTCTTC. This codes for CASSWGIVPQSNEQFF.

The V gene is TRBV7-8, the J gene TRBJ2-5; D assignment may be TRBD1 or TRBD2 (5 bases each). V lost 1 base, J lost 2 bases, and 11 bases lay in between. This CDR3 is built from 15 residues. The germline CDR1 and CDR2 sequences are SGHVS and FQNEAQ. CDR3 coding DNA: TGTGCCAGCAGCTTAGAGGGGACGTCGCAAGAGACCCAGTACTTC. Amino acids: CASSLEGTSQETQYF.

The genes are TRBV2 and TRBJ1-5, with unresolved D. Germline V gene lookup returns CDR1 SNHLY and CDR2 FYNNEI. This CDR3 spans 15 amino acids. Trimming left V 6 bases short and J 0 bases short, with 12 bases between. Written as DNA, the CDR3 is TGTGCCAGCAGGTCGTCCACCTTTAGCAATCAGCCCCAGCATTTT. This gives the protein CASRSSTFSNQPQHF.

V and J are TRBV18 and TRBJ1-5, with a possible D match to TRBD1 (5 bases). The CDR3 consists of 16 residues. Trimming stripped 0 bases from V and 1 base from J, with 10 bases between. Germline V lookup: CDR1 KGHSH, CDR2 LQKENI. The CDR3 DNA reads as TGTGCCAGCTCACCACCAATGGGGACGAGCAATCAGCCCCAGCATTTT. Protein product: CASSPPMGTSNQPQHF.

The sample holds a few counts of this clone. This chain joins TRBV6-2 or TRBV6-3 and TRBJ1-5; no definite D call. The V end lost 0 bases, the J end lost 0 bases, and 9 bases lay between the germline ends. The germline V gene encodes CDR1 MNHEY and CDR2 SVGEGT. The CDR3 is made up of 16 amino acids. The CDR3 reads CASSYSSGGSNQPQHF. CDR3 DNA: TGTGCCAGCAGTTACTCATCGGGAGGTAGCAATCAGCCCCAGCATTTT.

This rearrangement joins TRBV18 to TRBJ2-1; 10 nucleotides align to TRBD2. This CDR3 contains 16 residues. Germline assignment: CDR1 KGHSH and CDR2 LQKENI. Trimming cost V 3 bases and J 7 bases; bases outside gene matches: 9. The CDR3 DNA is TGTGCCAGCTCACCCAAAGCGGGGGGGGTCATGAATGAGCAGTTCTTC. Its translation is CASSPKAGGVMNEQFF. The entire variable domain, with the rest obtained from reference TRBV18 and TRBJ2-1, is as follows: NAGVMQNPRHLVRRRGQEARLRCSPMKGHSHVYWYRQLPEEGLKFMVYLQKENIIDESGMPKERFSAEFPKEGPSILRIQQVVRGDSAAYFCASSPKAGGVMNEQFFGPGTRLTVL.

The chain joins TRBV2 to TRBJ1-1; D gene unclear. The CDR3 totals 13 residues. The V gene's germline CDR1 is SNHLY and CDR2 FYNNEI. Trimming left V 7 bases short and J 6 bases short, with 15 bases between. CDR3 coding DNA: TGTGCCAGCAAGAACACTCATCTCTCTGAAGCTTTCTTT. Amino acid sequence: CASKNTHLSEAFF.

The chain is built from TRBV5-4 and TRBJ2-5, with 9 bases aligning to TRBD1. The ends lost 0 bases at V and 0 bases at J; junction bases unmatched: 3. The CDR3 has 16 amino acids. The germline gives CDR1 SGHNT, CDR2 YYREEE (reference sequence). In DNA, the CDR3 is TGTGCCAGCAGCTTGGAGGGACAGGGATACCAAGAGACCCAGTACTTC. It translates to CASSLEGQGYQETQYF.

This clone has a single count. In DNA form, the CDR3 reads TGTGCCAGCAGCCCCGAAGCGGGGGGGTGGAATGAGCAGTTCTTC. It translates to CASSPEAGGWNEQFF. The chain employs TRBV7-2 and TRBJ2-1; 10 bases map to TRBD2. The V segment lost 5 bases and the J segment 7 bases; nucleotides outside the gene matches: 8. Germline values: CDR1 SGHTA, CDR2 FQGNSA. CDR3 length equals 15 residues.

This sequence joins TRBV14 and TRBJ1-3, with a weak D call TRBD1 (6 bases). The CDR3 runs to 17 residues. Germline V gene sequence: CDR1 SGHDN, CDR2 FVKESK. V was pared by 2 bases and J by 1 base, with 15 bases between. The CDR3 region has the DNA TGTGCCAGCAGCCAACTTTTGGGACAACTGTCTGGAAACACCATATATTTT. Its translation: CASSQLLGQLSGNTIYF.

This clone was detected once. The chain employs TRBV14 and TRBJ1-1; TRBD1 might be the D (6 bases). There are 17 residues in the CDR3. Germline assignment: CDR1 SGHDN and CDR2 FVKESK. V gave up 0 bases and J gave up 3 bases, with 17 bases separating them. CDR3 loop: CASSQDYGFGGHTEAFF. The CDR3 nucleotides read TGTGCCAGCAGCCAAGATTACGGTTTCGGGGGGCACACTGAAGCTTTCTTT.

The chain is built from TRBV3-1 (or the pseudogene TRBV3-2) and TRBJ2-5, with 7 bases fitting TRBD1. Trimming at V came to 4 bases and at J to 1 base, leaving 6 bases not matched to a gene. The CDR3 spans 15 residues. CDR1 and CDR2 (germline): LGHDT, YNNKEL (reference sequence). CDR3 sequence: CASSPLGQLQETQYF. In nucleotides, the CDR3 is TGTGCCAGCAGCCCCCTGGGACAGCTCCAAGAGACCCAGTACTTC.